This entry is about one T cell receptor (beta chain). Its antigen is undetermined. The junction departs from germline at one end; a sequencing error may be responsible. Molecular barcoded adaptors covering alpha/delta and beta/gamma chains were used on 400 ng RNA. Via MiXCR, TCRdb re-called the reads, giving one row per CDR3 protein. The data hold 90,000 or so distinct CDR3 sequences, with roughly a fifth observed a single time. These data belong to a study of read filtering for tumor transcriptome and immune sequencing. The CDR3 totals 15 residues. Findings of the study overall: The sorted CD138-negative fraction was a mixed bone marrow immune population, not purified T cells.

The TCR was taken from a donor at least 40 years old with multiple myeloma. The chain uses TRBV12-3 or TRBV12-4 and TRBJ1-4, with no clear D. Source material: a population of CD138-negative cells sorted from bone marrow. CDR3 DNA: TGTGCCAGTAGTCCCTGGGGAGGTATAAATGAAGAACTGTTTTTT. This gives the protein CASSPWGGINEELFF.